A single sample is the source of the 18 T cell receptor beta chains below, sequenced in a study of PD-1 blockade in classical Hodgkin lymphoma. The protocol was immunoSEQ multiplex PCR, while the TCRdb copy is restricted to in-frame clones and leaves out a portion. This table has approximately 25,000 clones, 84% appearing once. Each of the patients experienced relapse following autologous stem cell transplantation, and their brentuximab vedotin exposure differed. Magnetic negative selection served to purify CD4+ T cells out of PBMCs that had been thawed. The sequencing used CD4+ T cells from blood, collected at baseline. All receptors derive from a human donor with classical Hodgkin lymphoma.

Written as DNA, the CDR3 is TGTGCCAGCAGCTCCCGTACCCAAGAGACCCAGTACTTC. Translation: CASSSRTQETQYF. The chain carries TRBV7-2 and TRBJ2-5; no clear D. Germline lookup yields CDR1 SGHTA and CDR2 FQGNSA. The germline V and J ends were trimmed by 4 bases and 1 base, with 7 bases remaining between them. This CDR3 region has 13 residues.

The chain is built from TRBV7-9 and TRBJ2-1, with no clear D. V lost 5 bases, J lost 7 bases, and 9 bases lay in between. Germline CDR1 is SEHNR and CDR2 is FQNEAQ (reference sequence). CDR3 length equals 12 residues. CDR3 DNA: TGTGCCAGCAGCCTGAGTTGGAATGAGCAGTTCTTC. Its translation: CASSLSWNEQFF. The full variable domain, completed using reference TRBV7-9 and TRBJ2-1, is DTGVSQNPRHKITKRGQNVTFRCDPISEHNRLYWYRQTLGQGPEFLTYFQNEAQLEKSRLLSDRFSAERPKGSFSTLEIQRTEQGDSAMYLCASSLSWNEQFFGPGTRLTVL.

The J gene is TRBJ1-1, the V gene TRBV11-3; 8 positions match TRBD1. The CDR3 consists of 15 residues. Looked up from germline, CDR1 is SGHNT and CDR2 is YENEEA. V dropped 5 bases and J dropped 1; count of bases not matched to a gene: 6. The CDR3 reads CASSPSGQGNTEAFF. CDR3 nucleotide sequence: TGTGCCAGCAGCCCAAGTGGACAGGGGAACACTGAAGCTTTCTTT.

This sequence joins TRBV5-1 and TRBJ1-5; 11 bases map to TRBD1. The germline V gene encodes CDR1 SGHRS and CDR2 YFSETQ. The CDR3 has 19 residues. V was clipped by 0 bases and J by 7 bases; unmatched bases: 15. The chain's CDR3 is CASSLARSDRGLVGQPQHF. The CDR3 bases are TGCGCCAGCAGCTTGGCGAGATCGGACAGGGGGCTTGTCGGGCAGCCCCAGCATTTT. Looking up the rest from reference TRBV5-1 and TRBJ1-5 gives the full variable domain: KAGVTQTPRYLIKTRGQQVTLSCSPISGHRSVSWYQQTPGQGLQFLFEYFSETQRNKGNFPGRFSGRQFSNSRSEMNVSTLELGDSALYLCASSLARSDRGLVGQPQHFGDGTRLSIL.

The chain is built from TRBV29-1 and TRBJ1-2, with 9 positions matching TRBD1. CDR1 SQVTM and CDR2 ANQGSEA come from the germline V gene. The CDR3 extends over 13 amino acids. V shed 6 bases, J shed 7 bases, and the junction held 9 bases outside the gene matches. The CDR3, as DNA: TGCAGCGTCCCCCGGACAGGGGTTGTTGGCTACACCTTC. This codes for CSVPRTGVVGYTF.

The V gene is TRBV19, the J gene TRBJ1-5; TRBD1 matches 7 bases. Losses at the gene ends were 7 bases for V and 3 bases for J; bases not matched to a gene: 9. Looked up from germline, CDR1 is LNHDA and CDR2 is SQIVND (reference sequence). CDR3 size: 15 residues. CDR3 nucleotides: TGTGCCAGTACCGACGAGGGACAGTTCAATCAGCCCCAGCATTTT. Translating gives CASTDEGQFNQPQHF.

This clone occurred a few times. This chain connects TRBV10-3 to TRBJ1-2; TRBD1 aligns across 7 bases. The CDR3 is made up of 12 amino acids. The trim removed 6 bases at V and 6 bases at J, leaving 4 bases unmatched. The germline gives CDR1 ENHRY, CDR2 SYGVKD. CDR3 in amino acids: CAISAGQDGYTF. The CDR3 DNA follows: TGTGCCATCAGCGCTGGACAGGATGGCTACACCTTC.

The J gene is TRBJ1-2, the V gene TRBV14; D remains ambiguous. The germline gives CDR1 SGHDN, CDR2 FVKESK. The CDR3 runs to 13 residues. The germline V and J ends were trimmed by 4 bases and 8 bases, with 14 bases remaining between them. The CDR3 DNA sequence: TGTGCCAGCAGCCCGTGGCAGTCGGGGGGCTACACCTTC. Residues: CASSPWQSGGYTF.

This clone was seen more than once but under ten times. The chain links TRBV11-2 to TRBJ1-2; a possible D gene is TRBD1 (5 bases). Trimming pared 5 bases from V and 5 bases from J, leaving 6 bases between. Germline V gives CDR1 SGHAT, CDR2 FQNNGV. This CDR3 is 11 amino acids long. The CDR3 region has the DNA TGTGCCAGCAGCCGGGGGTATGGCTACACCTTC. Protein sequence: CASSRGYGYTF.

The chain recombines TRBV27 with TRBJ2-7; 8 positions agree with TRBD2. In germline, CDR1 is MNHEY, CDR2 SMNVEV (reference sequence). The CDR3 is 15 residues long. Trimming cost V 3 bases and J 0 bases; bases outside gene matches: 4. This CDR3 reads CASSFSGGYSYEQYF. The CDR3 nucleotides read TGTGCCAGCAGTTTCTCGGGGGGGTACTCCTACGAGCAGTACTTC.

The table lists this clone with a count of one. The chain has TRBV27 and TRBJ1-4, with no clear D. Trimming took off 3 bases at V and 0 bases at J, with 8 bases between the two ends. Per germline, CDR1 MNHEY and CDR2 SMNVEV (reference sequence). This CDR3 comprises 15 residues. The DNA of the CDR3 is TGTGCCAGCAGTTTGGCAGCTGCAACTAATGAAAAACTGTTTTTT. Residues: CASSLAAATNEKLFF.

V gene TRBV27 combines with J gene TRBJ2-2, with D possibly matching TRBD2 (6 bases). V was shortened by 8 bases and J by 0 bases, with 16 bases between the two germline ends. Germline values: CDR1 MNHEY, CDR2 SMNVEV (reference sequence). There are 16 residues in the CDR3. The CDR3 nucleotides read TGTGCCAGCTCTATAGGGGACTCCGCGAACACCGGGGAGCTGTTTTTT. It is translated as CASSIGDSANTGELFF.

The chain links TRBV7-2 to TRBJ1-2; D gene unclear. This CDR3 is 14 amino acids long. The V gene lost 6 bases and the J gene lost 3 bases, with 14 bases spanning the gap. CDR1 is SGHTA, CDR2 FQGNSA, per germline. The CDR3 reads CASSPPQIYYGYTF. The DNA for the CDR3 is TGTGCCAGCAGTCCTCCTCAGATCTACTATGGCTACACCTTC. Full variable domain (missing parts from reference TRBV7-2 and TRBJ1-2): GAGVSQSPSNKVTEKGKDVELRCDPISGHTALYWYRQSLGQGLEFLIYFQGNSAPDKSGLPSDRFSAERTGGSVSTLTIQRTQQEDSAVYLCASSPPQIYYGYTFGSGTRLTVV.

The chain recombines TRBV19 with TRBJ1-4; D call uncertain. V dropped 6 bases and J dropped 7 bases, with 15 bases sitting between them. This CDR3 spans 14 amino acids. CDR1 and CDR2 from the germline V gene are LNHDA and SQIVND (reference sequence). The CDR3 sequence is CASRWGGTGEKLFF. Written as DNA, the CDR3 is TGTGCCAGTAGATGGGGAGGAACGGGTGAAAAACTGTTTTTT.

The chain employs TRBV6-1 and TRBJ1-5, with 8 positions matching TRBD1. The germline gives CDR1 MNHNS, CDR2 SASEGT. After removal of 4 bases from V and 6 bases from J, the junction contained 8 bases not matched to a gene. The length of the CDR3 is 15 residues. CDR3 DNA sequence: TGTGCCAGCAGTGGCGACAGGGGCAGCGGTCAGCCCCAGCATTTT. It yields the protein CASSGDRGSGQPQHF.

This sequence joins TRBV18 and TRBJ2-7; D is uncertain. The V gene's germline CDR1 is KGHSH and CDR2 LQKENI. Trimming took off 4 bases at V and 0 bases at J, with 7 bases between the two ends. The CDR3 consists of 13 residues. CDR3: CASSRTSSYEQYF. The CDR3 nucleotides are TGTGCCAGCTCACGTACGAGCTCCTACGAGCAGTACTTC. The full variable domain, completed using reference TRBV18 and TRBJ2-7, is NAGVMQNPRHLVRRRGQEARLRCSPMKGHSHVYWYRQLPEEGLKFMVYLQKENIIDESGMPKERFSAEFPKEGPSILRIQQVVRGDSAAYFCASSRTSSYEQYFGPGTRLTVT.

Comment on this clone: Other DNA sequences within the sample encode an identical CDR3. This chain links TRBV18 with TRBJ2-5; D could derive from TRBD1 or TRBD2 (5 bases each). The CDR3 is 15 residues long. The V and J ends lost 3 bases and 5 bases respectively, with 16 bases between them. Germline lookup yields CDR1 KGHSH and CDR2 LQKENI. The CDR3, as DNA: TGTGCCAGCTCACCGGGGCTCCAGGGCGGGGAGACCCAGTACTTC. Protein sequence: CASSPGLQGGETQYF.

The chain couples TRBV5-1 to TRBJ1-2, with 7 bases matching TRBD1. This CDR3 comprises 20 residues. Germline V gene data show CDR1 as SGHRS and CDR2 as YFSETQ. V gave up 3 bases and J gave up 4 bases; unmatched junction bases: 24. The CDR3, as DNA: TGCGCCAGCAGCTCCTCCAGCTACAGGGGACGAGCGGACCCTAGCTATGGCTACACCTTC. It translates to CASSSSSYRGRADPSYGYTF.